The T cell receptor (beta chain) under discussion was sequenced for a study of memory CD4+ T cells and cytomegalovirus serostatus. Study-wide points: 67 of 164 known CMV-associated TCRbeta sequences appeared in CD4+ memory. CMV serostatus prediction reached median AUC around 0.94, or 0.89 with US-trained model.

Methods used by the authors: After removing out-of-frame reads, approximately 2.2 million distinct TCRbeta sequences remained. The method was immunoSEQ multiplex PCR; TCRdb's version includes in-frame clones alone and lacks a portion of them. V, J and clone size are taken as reported in that table, and D and trimming were inferred from the DNA itself. The repertoire holds 65,000 to 95,000 clones, with around 80% as singletons. Single viable CD3+CD4+CD8-CD45RO+ cells were sorted as the memory CD4+ T cells. Total CD4+ T cells were enriched by CD4 positive selection. Germline V CDR1 and CDR2: ENHRY, SYGVKD. Trimming took 6 bases from V and 8 from J; bases not matched to a gene: 8. The CDR3 consists of 14 residues. On this clone: Antigen: not known.

The origin of this receptor is an adult in good health and CMV-seronegative. The V and J genes are TRBV10-3 and TRBJ1-2; 11 positions agree with TRBD1. The sequencing sample was made of memory CD4+ T cells from blood. In DNA, the CDR3 is TGTGCCATCAGACCCGGACAGGGGGCCCAAGGCTACACCTTC. As protein: CAIRPGQGAQGYTF.